Reported below is one T cell receptor (beta chain). Antigen specificity is unknown. Combining iRepertoire HTBI primers with Arm-PCR of CDR3 regions, the authors built TCR beta libraries. TCRdb re-called the multiplex PCR reads through MiXCR, storing one row per CDR3 protein. Altogether 350,000 to 450,000 distinct CDR3 sequences are present, 14% to 15% being singletons, with the ten largest covering over 7.5%. This specimen comes from a study of regulatory T cells in long-lasting Graves disease. Time point specified: newly diagnosed GD, antithyroid drugs for less than 3 months. Generation of the TCR library employed RNA extracted from PBMCs. V lost 5 bases to trimming and J lost 3 bases, with 7 bases between them. Germline V lookup: CDR1 GTSNPN, CDR2 SVGIG (reference sequence). This CDR3 is 12 amino acids long. Whole-study results and caveats: Patients with persistent disease showed a bias toward TRBV28, TRBJ1-2 and TRBJ2-5.

The data were also submitted as part of a second study, on T cells in Graves' hyperthyroidism and ophthalmopathy.

The chain recombines TRBV30 with TRBJ2-2; D possibly uses TRBD1 or TRBD2 (5 bases each). The specimen comprised peripheral blood mononuclear cells (PBMCs), sampled at new diagnosis, from a patient treated with antithyroid drugs. This clonotype was obtained from a woman between 35 and 50 years old with Graves disease. CDR3 in amino acids: CAWVGDTGELFF. CDR3 in DNA: TGTGCCTGGGTGGGGGACACCGGGGAGCTGTTTTTT.